These 4 T cell receptor beta chains came from one sample sequenced in a study of blood T cell repertoires in COVID-19. Here immunoSEQ multiplex PCR was the method, and the copy in TCRdb shows in-frame clones only, minus some. Counted here are about 180,000 clones, approximately 90% occurring once; the ten biggest clones make up about 1.9%. Material: peripheral blood. These TCRs come from a man aged 18 to 30 who had recovered from COVID-19.

The chain employs TRBV30 and TRBJ1-2; the match to TRBD1 covers 7 bases. Germline V lookup: CDR1 GTSNPN, CDR2 SVGIG (reference sequence). The J segment lost 4 bases and the V segment lost 1 base, leaving 6 bases of the junction unmatched. The CDR3 runs 14 residues. The CDR3 bases are TGTGCCTGGAGTGATGACGACAGGGCCTATGGCTACACCTTC. It is translated as CAWSDDDRAYGYTF.

The chain uses TRBV20-1 and TRBJ2-4; D is undetermined. V was clipped by 3 bases and J by 8 bases, with 11 bases between them. The CDR3 length is 12 residues. Germline CDR1 DFQATT, CDR2 SNEGSKA (reference sequence). CDR3: CSASSETDIQYF. The CDR3 region has the DNA TGCAGTGCTAGTAGTGAGACTGACATTCAGTACTTC.

V and J are TRBV4-1 and TRBJ1-5; D is perhaps TRBD1 (5 bases). V was pared by 0 bases and J by 2 bases, with 14 bases between. Germline V gives CDR1 MGHRA, CDR2 YSYEKL. The CDR3 consists of 17 residues. The CDR3 DNA sequence: TGCGCCAGCAGCCAAGATGTCGCAGGGAAGGGCAATCAGCCCCAGCATTTT. This translates into CASSQDVAGKGNQPQHF.

The count of this clone is one. The chain combines TRBV28 with TRBJ2-1, with 16 bases fitting TRBD2. V was pared by 3 bases and J by 9 bases, with 5 bases of the junction left unmatched. The CDR3 consists of 16 residues. Germline V CDR1 and CDR2: MDHEN, SYDVKM. The CDR3 nucleotides read TGTGCCAGCAGTTTGAGGGGGACTAGCGGGAGGGGTGAGCAGTTCTTC. Its protein is CASSLRGTSGRGEQFF.